One TCR beta chain is described in this entry. The length of the CDR3 is 15 residues. V lost 10 bases to trimming and J lost 7 bases, with 20 bases between them. The germline gives CDR1 SNHLY, CDR2 FYNNEI. This sample is drawn from a study of blood T cell repertoires in COVID-19. In the study overall: T cells, B-cell-depleted T cells, or PBMCs provided the cDNA or gDNA that served as material.

As processed by the authors: Amplification of reference gene primers was used by the study to estimate nucleated cell counts. Measured with immunoSEQ multiplex PCR; TCRdb has only the in-frame clones, and not every one. V, J and clone size reflect that table, while D and trimming were determined from the DNA. Of tens of thousands of clones detected, about 82% appear once; the ten largest clones hold about a sixth. The chain uses TRBV2 and TRBJ1-6, with D possibly TRBD1 on 5 matching bases. This receptor was obtained from a woman aged 55-69 years with acute or convalescent COVID-19. The sample was peripheral blood. CDR3 sequence (DNA): TGTGCCACCAAAAGCACAGGAGTAGGAAATTCACCCCTCCACTTT. The encoded protein is CATKSTGVGNSPLHF.